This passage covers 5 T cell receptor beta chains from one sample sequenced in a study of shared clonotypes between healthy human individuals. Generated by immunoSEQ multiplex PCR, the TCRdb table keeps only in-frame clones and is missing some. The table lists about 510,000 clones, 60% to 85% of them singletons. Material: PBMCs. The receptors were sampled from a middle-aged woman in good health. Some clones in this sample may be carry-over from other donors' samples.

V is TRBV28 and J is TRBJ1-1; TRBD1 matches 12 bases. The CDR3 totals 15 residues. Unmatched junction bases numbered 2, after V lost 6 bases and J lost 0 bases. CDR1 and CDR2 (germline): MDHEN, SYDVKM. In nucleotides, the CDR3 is TGTGCCAGCAGACGGGACAGGGGGCTGAACACTGAAGCTTTCTTT. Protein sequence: CASRRDRGLNTEAFF.

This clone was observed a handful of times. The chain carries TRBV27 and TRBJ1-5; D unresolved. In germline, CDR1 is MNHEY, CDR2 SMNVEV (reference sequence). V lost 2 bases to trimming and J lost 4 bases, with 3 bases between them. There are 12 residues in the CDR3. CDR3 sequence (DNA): TGTGCCAGCAGTTTAGGGAATCAGCCCCAGCATTTT. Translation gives CASSLGNQPQHF.

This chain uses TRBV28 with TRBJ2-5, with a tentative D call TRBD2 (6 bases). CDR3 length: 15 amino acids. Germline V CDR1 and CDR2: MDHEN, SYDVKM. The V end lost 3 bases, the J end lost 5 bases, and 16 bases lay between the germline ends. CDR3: CASSFPGSRGETQYF. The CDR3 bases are TGTGCCAGCAGTTTTCCCGGGAGTCGTGGGGAGACCCAGTACTTC.

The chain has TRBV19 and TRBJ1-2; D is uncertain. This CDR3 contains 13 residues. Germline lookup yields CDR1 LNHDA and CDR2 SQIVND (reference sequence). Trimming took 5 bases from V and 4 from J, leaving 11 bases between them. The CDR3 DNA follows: TGTGCCAGTAGTCCGGAAAAGATCTATGGCTACACCTTC. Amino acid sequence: CASSPEKIYGYTF.

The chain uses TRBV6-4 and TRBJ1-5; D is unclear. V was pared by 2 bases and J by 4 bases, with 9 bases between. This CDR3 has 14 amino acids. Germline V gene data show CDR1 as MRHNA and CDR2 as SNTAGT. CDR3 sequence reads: CASSDQPGNQPQHF. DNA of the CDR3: TGTGCCAGCAGTGACCAGCCAGGAAATCAGCCCCAGCATTTT.